This T cell receptor (beta chain) was captured in a study of cytomegalovirus exposure and HLA in healthy donors. The PCR used 60 Vbeta and 13 Jbeta primers. Original analysis: Later work found 65 million to 90 million unique TCR beta chains, with approximately 12 million shared. Produced via immunoSEQ multiplex PCR; TCRdb's table is partial and in-frame only. V and J calls and clone size are as listed in that table; D and trimming were resolved from the DNA. The sample has about 220,000 clones; about 70% are singletons. Concerning this clone: Its target is unknown.

Whole-study results and caveats: In a later analysis, productive TCRs from donors in an Asian-associated ancestry cluster reportedly carried fewer N-insertions than the cohort mean. Differences between HLA loci emerged in a later analysis of TCR association rates, with DRB1 most and HLA-C fewest.

Germline values: CDR1 LNHDA, CDR2 SQIVND (reference sequence). The ends were cut back, 5 bases at V and 1 base at J, with 12 bases in the middle. The CDR3 contains 14 residues. This sequence was found in a woman aged 25 to 39 in good health and CMV-seronegative. The sequenced material came from PBMCs. The chain employs TRBV19 and TRBJ2-7; D possibly corresponds to TRBD1 (6 bases). The CDR3 nucleotides are TGTGCCAGTAGTCGGTCAGGGGAGTCCTACGAGCAGTACTTC. As protein: CASSRSGESYEQYF.